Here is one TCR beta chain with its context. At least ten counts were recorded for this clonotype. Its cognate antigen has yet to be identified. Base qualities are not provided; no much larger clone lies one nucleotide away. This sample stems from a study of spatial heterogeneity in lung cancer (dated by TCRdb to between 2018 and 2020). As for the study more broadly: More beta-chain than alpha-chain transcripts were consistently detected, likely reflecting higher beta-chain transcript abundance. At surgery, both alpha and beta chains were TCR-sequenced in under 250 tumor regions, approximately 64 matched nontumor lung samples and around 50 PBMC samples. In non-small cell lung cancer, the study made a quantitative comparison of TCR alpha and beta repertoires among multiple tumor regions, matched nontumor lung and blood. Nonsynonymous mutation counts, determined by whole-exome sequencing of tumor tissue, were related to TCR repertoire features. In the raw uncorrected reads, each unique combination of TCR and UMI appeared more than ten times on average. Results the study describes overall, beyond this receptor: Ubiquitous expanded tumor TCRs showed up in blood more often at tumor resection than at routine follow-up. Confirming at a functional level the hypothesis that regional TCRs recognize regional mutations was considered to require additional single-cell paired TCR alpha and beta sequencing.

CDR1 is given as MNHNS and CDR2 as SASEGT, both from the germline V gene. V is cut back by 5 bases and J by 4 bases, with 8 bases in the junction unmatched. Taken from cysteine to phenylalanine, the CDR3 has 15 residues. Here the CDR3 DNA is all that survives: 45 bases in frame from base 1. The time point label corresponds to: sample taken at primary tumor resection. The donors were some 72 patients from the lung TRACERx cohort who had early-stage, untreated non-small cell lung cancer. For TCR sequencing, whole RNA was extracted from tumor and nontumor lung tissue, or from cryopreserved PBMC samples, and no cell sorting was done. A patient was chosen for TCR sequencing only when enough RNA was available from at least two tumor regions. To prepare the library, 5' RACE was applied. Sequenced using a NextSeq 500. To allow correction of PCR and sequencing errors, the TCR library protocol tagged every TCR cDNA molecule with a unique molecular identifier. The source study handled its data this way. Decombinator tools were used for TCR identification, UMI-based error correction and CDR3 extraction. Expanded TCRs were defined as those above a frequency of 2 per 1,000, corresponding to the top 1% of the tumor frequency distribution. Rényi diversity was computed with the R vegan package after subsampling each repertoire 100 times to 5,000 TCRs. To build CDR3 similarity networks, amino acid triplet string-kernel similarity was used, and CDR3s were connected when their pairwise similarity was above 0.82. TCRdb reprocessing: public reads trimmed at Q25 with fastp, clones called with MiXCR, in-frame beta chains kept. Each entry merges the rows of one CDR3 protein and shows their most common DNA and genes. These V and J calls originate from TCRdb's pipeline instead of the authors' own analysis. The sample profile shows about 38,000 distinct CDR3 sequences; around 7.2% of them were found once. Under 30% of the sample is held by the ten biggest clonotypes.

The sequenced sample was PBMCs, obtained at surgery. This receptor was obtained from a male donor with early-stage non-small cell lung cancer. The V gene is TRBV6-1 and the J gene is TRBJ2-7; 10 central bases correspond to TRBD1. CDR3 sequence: CASSTDRGSVYEQYF. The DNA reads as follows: TGTGCCAGCAGTACGGACAGGGGGTCGGTATACGAGCAGTACTTC.